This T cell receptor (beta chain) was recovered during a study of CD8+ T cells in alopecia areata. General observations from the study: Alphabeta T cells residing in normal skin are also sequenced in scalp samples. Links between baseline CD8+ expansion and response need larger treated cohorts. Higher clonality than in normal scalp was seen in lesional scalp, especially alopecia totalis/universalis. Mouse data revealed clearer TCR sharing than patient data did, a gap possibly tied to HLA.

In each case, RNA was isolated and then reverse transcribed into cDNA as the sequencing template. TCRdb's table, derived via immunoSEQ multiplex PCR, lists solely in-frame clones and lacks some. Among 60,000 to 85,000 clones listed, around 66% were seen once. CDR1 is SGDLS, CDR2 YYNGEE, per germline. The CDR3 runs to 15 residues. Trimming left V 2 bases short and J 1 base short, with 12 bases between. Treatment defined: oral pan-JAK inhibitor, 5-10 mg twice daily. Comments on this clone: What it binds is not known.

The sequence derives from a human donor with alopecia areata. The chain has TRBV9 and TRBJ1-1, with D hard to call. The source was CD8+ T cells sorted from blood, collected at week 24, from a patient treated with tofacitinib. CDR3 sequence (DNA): TGTGCCAGCAGCGTCGGCTCTGGGGAGAACACTGAAGCTTTCTTT. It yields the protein CASSVGSGENTEAFF.